The clone carrying this T cell receptor (beta chain) was seen a few times. Its specificity is not known. These data belong to a study of T cell repertoires in cytomegalovirus infection. One entry per CDR3 protein, called by TCRdb with MiXCR from the reads. The profile shows roughly 700,000 distinct CDR3 sequences, about 30% of them singletons. V was clipped by 7 bases and J by 2 bases; unmatched bases: 6. The CDR3 is 14 amino acids. Germline CDR1 MNHEY, CDR2 SVGEGT. The clonotype comes from a human donor in good health (CMV status not recorded). Some clones in this sample may be carry-over from other donors' samples. Source: cultured PBMCs, taken from culture after CMV antigen stimulation. The V gene is TRBV6-2 or TRBV6-3, the J gene TRBJ2-7; the match to TRBD2 covers 9 bases. CDR3 in DNA: TGTGCCAGCAACCCAGCGGGAGGAGCCTACGAGCAGTACTTC. It translates to CASNPAGGAYEQYF.